Below, one TCR beta chain is given with its context. Its cognate antigen is unknown. The source of the sample is a study of OX40 agonist ivuxolimab in advanced cancers. Study at large: Patients received intravenous ivuxolimab every 2 weeks at 0.01 to 10 mg/kg. Study findings and constraints: Certain nonresponding patients likewise had low normalized T-cell clonal expansion.

Here immunoSEQ multiplex PCR was the method, and the copy in TCRdb shows in-frame clones only, minus some. This table has 69,000 or so clones, roughly four fifths appearing once. Trimming removed 2 bases from V and 7 bases from J, with 11 bases in between. This CDR3 has 13 amino acids. Germline V gives CDR1 ENHRY, CDR2 SYGVKD. At cycle 4 day 1, cycle 7 day 1, and baseline, blood was sampled. The sequence derives from an adult with an advanced solid tumor such as melanoma, head and neck, liver or kidney cancer. Sample: CD4+ or CD8+ T cells sorted from blood, taken in a trial of the OX40 agonist ivuxolimab. This rearrangement joins TRBV10-3 to TRBJ2-5; D not certain. CDR3: CAISEQDKATQYF. The CDR3, as DNA: TGTGCCATCAGTGAGCAGGATAAGGCGACCCAGTACTTC.